The present entry profiles one TCR beta chain with its context. Profiling relied on immunoSEQ multiplex PCR, and the TCRdb table lists in-frame clones only, not all of them. Here the sample spans under 25,000 clones, approximately 84% being singletons. The entry originates in a study of T cell changes during pregnancy in multiple sclerosis. The CDR3 covers 16 residues. Trimming left V 2 bases short and J 0 bases short, with 8 bases between. Germline V gene lookup returns CDR1 MRHNA and CDR2 SNTAGT. This specimen was CD8+ T cells from peripheral blood mononuclear cells, taken after pregnancy. This TCR was sampled from a female donor with multiple sclerosis, enrolled in a pregnancy study. V and J are TRBV6-4 and TRBJ2-6; no clear D. This CDR3 is CASSDGVDSGANVLTF. The CDR3 bases are TGTGCCAGCAGTGACGGAGTTGACTCTGGGGCCAACGTCCTGACTTTC.